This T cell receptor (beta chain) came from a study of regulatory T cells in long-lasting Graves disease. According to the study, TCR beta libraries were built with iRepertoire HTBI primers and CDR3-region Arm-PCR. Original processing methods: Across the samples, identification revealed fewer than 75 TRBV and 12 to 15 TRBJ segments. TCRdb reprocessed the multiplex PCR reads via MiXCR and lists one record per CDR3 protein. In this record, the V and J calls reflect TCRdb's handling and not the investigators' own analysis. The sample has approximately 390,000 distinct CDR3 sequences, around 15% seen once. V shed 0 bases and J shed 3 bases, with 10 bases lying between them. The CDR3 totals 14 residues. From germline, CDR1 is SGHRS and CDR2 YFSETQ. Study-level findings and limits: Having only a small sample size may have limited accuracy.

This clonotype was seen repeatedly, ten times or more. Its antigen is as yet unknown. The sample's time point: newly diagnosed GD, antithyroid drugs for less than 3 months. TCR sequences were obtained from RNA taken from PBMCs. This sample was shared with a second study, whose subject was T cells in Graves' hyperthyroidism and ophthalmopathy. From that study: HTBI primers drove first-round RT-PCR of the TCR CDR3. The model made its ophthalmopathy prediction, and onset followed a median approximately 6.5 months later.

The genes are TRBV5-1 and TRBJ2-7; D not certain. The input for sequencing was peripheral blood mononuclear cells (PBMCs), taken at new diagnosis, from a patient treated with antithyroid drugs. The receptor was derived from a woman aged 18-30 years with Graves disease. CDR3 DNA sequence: TGCGCCAGCAGCTTGGCCTTGGCCAACTACGAGCAGTACTTC. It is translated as CASSLALANYEQYF.